Only a few counts were recorded for the clone carrying this TCR beta chain. Its antigen is unidentified. TCRdb used MiXCR to reprocess the 5' RACE reads, holding one entry per CDR3 protein. The table records around 300,000 distinct CDR3 sequences, 10% to 15% of them present only once. Trimming removed 3 bases at V and 0 bases at J, with 12 bases between. This CDR3 has 16 residues. Germline CDR1 SGHRS, CDR2 YFSETQ. The data were taken from a study of T cells after yellow fever vaccination. Study-wide results and caveats: Re-detected after boosting: most primary clones, 95% to 98% of CD4 and 75% to 90% of CD8.

The chain carries TRBV5-1 and TRBJ1-4, with D maybe TRBD1 (6 bases). The material sequenced was CD4+ T cells sorted from PBMCs, taken 45 days after the yellow fever booster vaccination. This clonotype originated in a man aged 25 to 45 who received the YFV17D yellow fever vaccine. The CDR3 sequence: CASSYGTKATNEKLFF. CDR3 DNA sequence: TGCGCCAGCAGCTACGGGACAAAAGCAACTAATGAAAAACTGTTTTTT.